Presented here are 20 T cell receptor beta chains from one specimen sequenced in a study of blood T cell repertoires in COVID-19. Assay: immunoSEQ multiplex PCR; the TCRdb copy retains only in-frame clones and omits some. The sample shows fewer than 200,000 clones, about 83% of them seen only once. The sample taken for sequencing was peripheral blood. These receptors all come from a man aged 40-49 years who had recovered from COVID-19.

The CDR3 DNA reads TGCAGCGTTGATCAGGGGGCTTATGGCTACACCTTC. This sequence encodes CSVDQGAYGYTF. The genes are TRBV29-1 and TRBJ1-2; TRBD1 matches at 8 bases. V was clipped by 3 bases and J by 5 bases; unmatched bases: 2. The CDR3 runs to 12 residues. The V gene's germline CDR1 is SQVTM and CDR2 ANQGSEA.

The chain combines TRBV19 with TRBJ1-6; 8 bases map to TRBD1. With 7 bases clipped from V and 8 bases from J, the junction kept 10 bases outside the gene matches. CDR1 is LNHDA, CDR2 SQIVND, per germline (reference sequence). CDR3 length: 15 amino acids. CDR3 sequence (DNA): TGTGCCAGTACCACATCTCAGGGGGCAGATTCACCCCTCCACTTT. Its protein is CASTTSQGADSPLHF. The variable domain in full, completed from reference TRBV19 and TRBJ1-6, reads DGGITQSPKYLFRKEGQNVTLSCEQNLNHDAMYWYRQDPGQGLRLIYYSQIVNDFQKGDIAEGYSVSREKKESFPLTVTSAQKNPTAFYLCASTTSQGADSPLHFGNGTRLTVT.

The V gene is TRBV7-9, the J gene TRBJ1-6; tentatively, D is TRBD1 (5 bases). There are 14 residues in the CDR3. Trimming took 1 base from V and 10 from J, leaving 11 bases between them. From germline, CDR1 is SEHNR and CDR2 FQNEAQ (reference sequence). Here the CDR3 reads CASSLGSGKSPLHF. The DNA of the CDR3 is TGTGCCAGCAGCTTAGGTTCAGGGAAATCACCCCTCCACTTT.

The chain uses TRBV7-9 and TRBJ2-2; tentative D call: TRBD1 (6 bases). CDR3 size: 14 residues. Germline V gene lookup returns CDR1 SEHNR and CDR2 FQNEAQ (reference sequence). Between the trimmed V and J ends, which lost 3 bases and 5 bases, there was a span of 10 bases. The CDR3 DNA sequence: TGTGCCAGCAGCTTTGTCGGGACAACCGGGGAGCTGTTTTTT. It yields the protein CASSFVGTTGELFF.

This clone was seen a handful of times. The same CDR3 can be traced to other DNA sequences in this sample. This sequence joins TRBV5-1 and TRBJ2-5, with a tentative D call TRBD2 (6 bases). The CDR3 is made up of 16 amino acids. The V gene lost 0 bases and the J gene lost 2 bases, with 14 bases spanning the gap. Germline V gene lookup returns CDR1 SGHRS and CDR2 YFSETQ. The CDR3 DNA reads as TGCGCCAGCAGCTTGGGATTAGCGGCCTATCAAGAGACCCAGTACTTC. Amino acids: CASSLGLAAYQETQYF.

The chain uses TRBV13 and TRBJ1-2; TRBD1 is a possible D gene (6 bases). This CDR3 spans 14 amino acids. CDR1 and CDR2 (germline): PRHDT, FYEKMQ (reference sequence). V lost 0 bases and J 5 bases, leaving 10 bases between the germline ends. CDR3 sequence reads: CASSLGAGAYGYTF. The DNA for the CDR3 is TGTGCCAGCAGCTTAGGGGCGGGGGCGTATGGCTACACCTTC.

The gene calls are TRBV10-1 and TRBJ2-7; D is possibly TRBD2 (6 bases). From germline, CDR1 is WNHNN and CDR2 SYGVQD (reference sequence). Trimming took off 9 bases at V and 6 bases at J, with 12 bases between the two ends. This CDR3 contains 11 residues. CDR3: CARKIGGEQYF. For the CDR3, the DNA is TGCGCCAGGAAAATCGGGGGCGAGCAGTACTTC.

The chain uses TRBV25-1 and TRBJ1-1; possible D gene TRBD1, 6 bases. Trimming stripped 5 bases from V and 9 bases from J, with 13 bases between. Germline CDR1 and CDR2: MGHDK and SYGVNS. The CDR3 is 12 residues long. The CDR3 nucleotides read TGTGCCAGCAGTACCCAGGGGACCCAAGCTTTCTTT. Encoded protein: CASSTQGTQAFF.

The genes are TRBV19 and TRBJ2-5, with 9 bases aligning to TRBD1. This CDR3 spans 15 amino acids. The germline V gene encodes CDR1 LNHDA and CDR2 SQIVND (reference sequence). The V gene end was trimmed by 5 bases and the J gene end by 5 bases; junction bases not matched to a gene: 9. The CDR3 DNA sequence: TGTGCCAGTAGTGCCCCGGGACAGGGTTTTGAGACCCAGTACTTC. It translates to CASSAPGQGFETQYF.

The genes are TRBV7-3 and TRBJ2-1; 12 bases are shared with TRBD2. Germline lookup yields CDR1 SGHTA and CDR2 FQGTGA. J was trimmed by 7 bases and V by 4 bases; bases with no gene match: 11. This CDR3 spans 17 amino acids. Written as DNA, the CDR3 is TGTGCCAGCAGCTCACTAGCGGGAGGTGGGTCAGGAAATGAGCAGTTCTTC. It codes for CASSSLAGGGSGNEQFF.

The gene calls are TRBV5-6 and TRBJ2-3; D may be TRBD1 (6 bases). The V gene's germline CDR1 is SGHDT and CDR2 YYEEEE. This CDR3 comprises 14 residues. V lost 2 bases to trimming and J lost 4 bases, with 11 bases between them. The CDR3 DNA follows: TGTGCCAGCAGCTTTGGCGCAGGGGCAGATACGCAGTATTTT. This gives the protein CASSFGAGADTQYF. Combining the CDR3 with reference TRBV5-6 and TRBJ2-3 gives the whole variable domain DAGVTQSPTHLIKTRGQQVTLRCSPKSGHDTVSWYQQALGQGPQFIFQYYEEEERQRGNFPDRFSGHQFPNYSSELNVNALLLGDSALYLCASSFGAGADTQYFGPGTRLTVL.

This clone has more than one count but fewer than ten. This rearrangement joins TRBV28 to TRBJ1-3; no clear D gene. Germline assignment: CDR1 MDHEN and CDR2 SYDVKM. This CDR3 has 14 amino acids. V shed 4 bases and J shed 0 bases, with 7 bases lying between them. CDR3 sequence reads: CASSSGSSGNTIYF. The DNA of the CDR3 is TGTGCCAGCAGTTCCGGGAGCTCTGGAAACACCATATATTTT.

The chain recombines TRBV10-3 with TRBJ1-1; D is unclear. CDR1 and CDR2 from the germline V gene are ENHRY and SYGVKD. This CDR3 spans 14 amino acids. V was shortened by 0 bases and J by 5 bases, with 10 bases between the two germline ends. CDR3 amino acids: CAISESVGRTEAFF. The CDR3 region has the DNA TGTGCCATCAGTGAGTCGGTGGGGAGGACTGAAGCTTTCTTT.

The rearrangement links TRBV7-2 to TRBJ1-1; no clear D. Germline V gene data show CDR1 as SGHTA and CDR2 as FQGNSA. Trimming removed 1 base from V and 7 bases from J, with 13 bases in between. The length of the CDR3 is 14 residues. CDR3 sequence: CASSLGGGVGEAFF. The CDR3 DNA sequence: TGTGCCAGCAGCTTAGGAGGCGGGGTCGGTGAAGCTTTCTTT.

The chain uses TRBV6-5 and TRBJ1-3; 7 positions match TRBD1. Germline CDR1 and CDR2: MNHEY and SVGAGI. V dropped 4 bases and J dropped 9; count of bases not matched to a gene: 6. The CDR3 has 13 residues. The chain's CDR3 is CASSSTGEGTIYF. Here the CDR3 DNA reads TGTGCCAGCAGTTCCACAGGGGAAGGCACCATATATTTT.

V usage is TRBV28 and J usage is TRBJ2-3; D might be TRBD2 (6 bases). Germline-derived CDR1 and CDR2 are MDHEN and SYDVKM. The CDR3 is 18 amino acids. Trimming pared 2 bases from V and 6 bases from J, leaving 24 bases between. This chain's CDR3 is CASSLGGGFRDLGDTQYF. CDR3 nucleotide sequence: TGTGCCAGCAGTTTAGGTGGGGGGTTTAGGGACCTAGGGGATACGCAGTATTTT.

The chain joins TRBV19 to TRBJ1-1; TRBD1 matches 7 bases. CDR1 is LNHDA, CDR2 SQIVND, per germline (reference sequence). The trim removed 5 bases at V and 5 bases at J, leaving 2 bases unmatched. The CDR3 is 12 residues long. The chain's CDR3 is CASSLQGTEAFF. CDR3 sequence (DNA): TGTGCCAGTAGTCTACAGGGGACTGAAGCTTTCTTT.

J is TRBJ2-1 and V is TRBV11-3; D is unresolved. This CDR3 contains 14 residues. The V gene lost 0 bases and the J gene lost 5 bases, with 8 bases spanning the gap. The germline gives CDR1 SGHNT, CDR2 YENEEA. This CDR3 is CASSLDEANNEQFF. Here the CDR3 DNA reads TGTGCCAGCAGCTTAGATGAGGCGAACAATGAGCAGTTCTTC.

The V call is TRBV27, the J call TRBJ2-2, with a possible D match to TRBD2 (5 bases). Germline CDR1 and CDR2: MNHEY and SMNVEV (reference sequence). V lost 3 bases and J 5 bases, leaving 16 bases between the germline ends. The CDR3 is 16 amino acids. The CDR3 loop is CASSLWPGMETGELFF. The CDR3 bases are TGTGCCAGCAGTTTGTGGCCCGGGATGGAAACCGGGGAGCTGTTTTTT.

The CDR3 region is CASSSTPGSEAFF. DNA for the CDR3: TGTGCCAGCAGCTCTACCCCCGGGTCTGAAGCTTTCTTT. V gene TRBV7-2 combines with J gene TRBJ1-1, with no clear D. Trimming removed 4 bases at V and 6 bases at J, with 12 bases between. The CDR3 has 13 amino acids. CDR1 SGHTA and CDR2 FQGNSA come from the germline V gene.